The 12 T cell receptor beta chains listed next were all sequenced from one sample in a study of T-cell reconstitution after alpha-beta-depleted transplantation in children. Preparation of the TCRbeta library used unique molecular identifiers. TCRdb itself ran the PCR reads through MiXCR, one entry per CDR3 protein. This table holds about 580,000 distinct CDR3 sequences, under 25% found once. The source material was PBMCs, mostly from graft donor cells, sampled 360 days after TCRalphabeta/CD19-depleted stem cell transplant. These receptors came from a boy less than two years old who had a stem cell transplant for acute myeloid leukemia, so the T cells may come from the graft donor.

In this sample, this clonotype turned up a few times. The CDR3 DNA reads as TGCGCCAGCACGGACACTAACACCGGGGAGCTGTTTTTT. Translating gives CASTDTNTGELFF. The chain couples TRBV5-1 to TRBJ2-2; possible D gene TRBD1, 5 bases. The germline V and J ends were trimmed by 6 bases and 2 bases, with 8 bases remaining between them. The CDR3 length is 13 residues. CDR1 SGHRS and CDR2 YFSETQ come from the germline V gene.

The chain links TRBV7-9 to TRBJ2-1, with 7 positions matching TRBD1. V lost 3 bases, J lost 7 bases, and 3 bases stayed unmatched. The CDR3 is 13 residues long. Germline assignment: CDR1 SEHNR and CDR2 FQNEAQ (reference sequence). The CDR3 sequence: CASSFLQGNEQFF. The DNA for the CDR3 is TGTGCCAGCAGCTTCTTACAGGGGAATGAGCAGTTCTTC.

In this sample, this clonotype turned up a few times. Written as DNA, the CDR3 is TGTGCCAGCAGCTTAGCGTACGGGGCGCGAGAGACCCAGTACTTC. This gives the protein CASSLAYGARETQYF. The rearrangement links TRBV7-9 to TRBJ2-5; D might be TRBD1 or TRBD2, each matching 5 bases. The CDR3 contains 15 residues. The germline V gene encodes CDR1 SEHNR and CDR2 FQNEAQ (reference sequence). V lost 0 bases and J 4 bases, leaving 12 bases between the germline ends.

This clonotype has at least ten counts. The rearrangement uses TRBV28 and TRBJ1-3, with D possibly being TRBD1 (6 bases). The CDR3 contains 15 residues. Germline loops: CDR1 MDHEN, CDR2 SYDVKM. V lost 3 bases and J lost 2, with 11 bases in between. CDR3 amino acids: CASSLEGGTGNTIYF. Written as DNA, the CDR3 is TGTGCCAGCAGTTTGGAGGGGGGGACTGGAAACACCATATATTTT.

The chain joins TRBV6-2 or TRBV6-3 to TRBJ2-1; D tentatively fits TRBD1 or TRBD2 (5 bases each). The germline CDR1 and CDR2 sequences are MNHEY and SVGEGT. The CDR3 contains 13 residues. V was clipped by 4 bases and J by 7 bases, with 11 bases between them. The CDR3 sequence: CASSWDGRNEQFF. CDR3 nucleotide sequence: TGTGCCAGCAGTTGGGACGGTAGGAATGAGCAGTTCTTC.

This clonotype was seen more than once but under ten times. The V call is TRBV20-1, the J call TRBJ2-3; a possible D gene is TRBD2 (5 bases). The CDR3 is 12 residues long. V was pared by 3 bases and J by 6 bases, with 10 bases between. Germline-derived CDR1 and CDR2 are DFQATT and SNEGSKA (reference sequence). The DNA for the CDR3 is TGCAGTGCTAGCGGGGAGTTTGATACGCAGTATTTT. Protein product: CSASGEFDTQYF.

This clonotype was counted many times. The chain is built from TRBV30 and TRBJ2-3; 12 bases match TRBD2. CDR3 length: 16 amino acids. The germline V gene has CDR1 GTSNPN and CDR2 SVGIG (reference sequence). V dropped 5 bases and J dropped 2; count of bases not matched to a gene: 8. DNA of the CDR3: TGTGCCTGGGCTCCTGGACTAGCGGGGCTCACAGATACGCAGTATTTT. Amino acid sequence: CAWAPGLAGLTDTQYF.

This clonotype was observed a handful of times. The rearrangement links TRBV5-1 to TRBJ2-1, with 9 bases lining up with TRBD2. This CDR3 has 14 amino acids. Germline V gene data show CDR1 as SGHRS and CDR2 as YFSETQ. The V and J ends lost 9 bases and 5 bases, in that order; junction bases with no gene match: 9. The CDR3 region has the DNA TGCGCCATCGGGGACCCTAGCGGGGACAATGAGCAGTTCTTC. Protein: CAIGDPSGDNEQFF. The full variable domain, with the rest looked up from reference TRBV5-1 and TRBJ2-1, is KAGVTQTPRYLIKTRGQQVTLSCSPISGHRSVSWYQQTPGQGLQFLFEYFSETQRNKGNFPGRFSGRQFSNSRSEMNVSTLELGDSALYLCAIGDPSGDNEQFFGPGTRLTVL.

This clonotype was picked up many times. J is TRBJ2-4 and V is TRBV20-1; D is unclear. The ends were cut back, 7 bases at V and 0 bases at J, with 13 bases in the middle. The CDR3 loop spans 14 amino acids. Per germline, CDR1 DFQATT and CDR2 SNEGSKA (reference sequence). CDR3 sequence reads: CSGSFNLAKNIQYF. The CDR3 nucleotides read TGCAGTGGCTCCTTTAACCTAGCCAAAAACATTCAGTACTTC.

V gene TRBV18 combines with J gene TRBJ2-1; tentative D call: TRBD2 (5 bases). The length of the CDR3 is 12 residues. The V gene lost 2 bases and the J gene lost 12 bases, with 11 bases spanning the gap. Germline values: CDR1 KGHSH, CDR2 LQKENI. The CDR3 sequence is CASSPTERGQFF. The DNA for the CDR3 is TGTGCCAGCTCACCAACGGAACGGGGGCAGTTCTTC.

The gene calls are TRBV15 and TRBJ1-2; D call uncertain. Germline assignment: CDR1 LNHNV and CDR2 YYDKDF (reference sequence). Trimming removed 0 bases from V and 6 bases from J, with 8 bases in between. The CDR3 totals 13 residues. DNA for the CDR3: TGTGCCACCAGCAGAGACGGCGGGAATGGCTACACCTTC. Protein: CATSRDGGNGYTF.

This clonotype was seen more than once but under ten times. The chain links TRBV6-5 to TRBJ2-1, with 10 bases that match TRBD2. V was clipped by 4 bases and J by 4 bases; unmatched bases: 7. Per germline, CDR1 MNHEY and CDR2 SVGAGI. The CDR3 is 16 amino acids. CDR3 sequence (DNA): TGTGCCAGCAGTTCGACGACTAGCGGGCAGTACAATGAGCAGTTCTTC. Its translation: CASSSTTSGQYNEQFF.